Each of the 8 T cell receptor beta chains below was sequenced from the same sample in a study of blood T cell repertoires in COVID-19. Sequenced by immunoSEQ multiplex PCR; TCRdb stores in-frame clones only, minus some. The sample has roughly 160,000 clones; 80% are singletons. Material: PBMCs or T cells enriched from blood (not recorded which). All receptors come from a woman aged 60-75 years who had recovered from COVID-19.

This clone was counted only a few times. The rearrangement joins TRBV6-5 to TRBJ2-1, with 7 bases aligning to TRBD1. The J segment lost 10 bases and the V segment lost 6 bases, leaving 3 bases of the junction unmatched. CDR1 is MNHEY, CDR2 SVGAGI, per germline. The CDR3 spans 11 residues. CDR3 in amino acids: CASSSGGEQFF. The DNA for the CDR3 is TGTGCCAGCAGCTCAGGGGGAGAGCAGTTCTTC.

The chain uses TRBV28 and TRBJ1-2; D remains unclear. The germline CDR1 and CDR2 sequences are MDHEN and SYDVKM. Trimming took 7 bases from V and 8 from J, leaving 23 bases between them. CDR3 size: 15 residues. CDR3 in amino acids: CASIPSGRKLGGYTF. The CDR3 bases are TGTGCCAGCATTCCGTCCGGGAGGAAACTAGGCGGCTACACCTTC.

The chain uses TRBV3-1 (or the pseudogene TRBV3-2) and TRBJ1-1, with D unclear. V was trimmed by 1 base and J by 4 bases, leaving 7 bases between them. Germline assignment: CDR1 LGHDT and CDR2 YNNKEL (reference sequence). This CDR3 is built from 13 residues. CDR3 in amino acids: CASSQGGSTEAFF. CDR3 DNA: TGTGCCAGCAGCCAAGGAGGTTCCACTGAAGCTTTCTTT.

The CDR3 is CASSLEGQGNQPQHF. For the CDR3, the DNA is TGCGCCAGCAGCTTGGAGGGACAGGGAAATCAGCCCCAGCATTTT. V usage is TRBV5-1 and J usage is TRBJ1-5; 9 positions agree with TRBD1. The germline V gene encodes CDR1 SGHRS and CDR2 YFSETQ. Unmatched junction bases numbered 2, after V lost 0 bases and J lost 4 bases. The CDR3 consists of 15 residues.

Concerning this clone: Distinct nucleotide sequences in the sample also encode this CDR3. This sequence joins TRBV18 and TRBJ1-4; TRBD1 matches 8 bases. V dropped 3 bases and J dropped 5; count of bases not matched to a gene: 2. Germline-derived CDR1 and CDR2 are KGHSH and LQKENI. CDR3 length: 14 residues. CDR3 bases: TGTGCCAGCTCACCCGGACAGGGAAATGAAAAACTGTTTTTT. It translates to CASSPGQGNEKLFF.

In its sample, this clone was seen once. The gene calls are TRBV12-3 or TRBV12-4 and TRBJ1-5, with D possibly matching TRBD1 (5 bases). Trimming stripped 2 bases from V and 4 bases from J, with 6 bases between. CDR3 size: 13 residues. CDR3 in amino acids: CASSLSGNQPQHF. CDR3 sequence (DNA): TGTGCCAGCAGTTTATCAGGGAATCAGCCCCAGCATTTT.

The chain couples TRBV7-8 to TRBJ1-3; 9 nucleotides agree with TRBD1. V gave up 4 bases and J gave up 0 bases; unmatched junction bases: 13. The CDR3 is made up of 19 amino acids. CDR1 and CDR2 (germline): SGHVS, FQNEAQ. DNA of the CDR3: TGTGCCAGCAGCTCAAGAGGACAGGGGTTGCGGGTCTCTGGAAACACCATATATTTT. This translates into CASSSRGQGLRVSGNTIYF.

The V and J genes are TRBV19 and TRBJ2-7; 7 bases are a match to TRBD1. Losses at the gene ends were 4 bases for V and 6 bases for J; bases not matched to a gene: 3. Germline V gene lookup returns CDR1 LNHDA and CDR2 SQIVND (reference sequence). The CDR3 sequence is 12 residues long. The CDR3: CASSTAGGEQYF. The CDR3, as DNA: TGTGCCAGTAGTACTGCAGGGGGCGAGCAGTACTTC. The variable domain in full, with the rest retrieved from reference TRBV19 and TRBJ2-7, is DGGITQSPKYLFRKEGQNVTLSCEQNLNHDAMYWYRQDPGQGLRLIYYSQIVNDFQKGDIAEGYSVSREKKESFPLTVTSAQKNPTAFYLCASSTAGGEQYFGPGTRLTVT.